This TCR beta chain comes out of a study of OX40 agonist ivuxolimab in advanced cancers. As for the study in general: Hepatocellular carcinoma, melanoma, renal cell or head and neck cancer was diagnosed in the dose-escalation patients. General observations from the study: With doses of 0.1 to 3.0 mg/kg, CD4+ and CD8+ blood T cells had undergone clonal expansion by week 6. On average, a greater number of expanded clones characterised CD8+ T cells relative to CD4+. Not determined was the antigen specificity of the expanded peripheral T cells.

As regards this clone: The antigen is not known.

This table comes from immunoSEQ multiplex PCR, and its TCRdb copy is limited to in-frame clones, with some not included. Of fewer than 25,000 clones listed, about 82% are singletons. The sample in question was CD4+ or CD8+ T cells sorted from blood, obtained in a trial of the OX40 agonist ivuxolimab. The sequence was obtained from an adult with an advanced solid tumor such as melanoma, head and neck, liver or kidney cancer.

The CDR3 DNA sequence: TGTGCCAGCAGTTTATCGGGGGTCTCCGGTGGAAACACCATATATTTT. This gives the protein CASSLSGVSGGNTIYF. The gene calls are TRBV28 and TRBJ1-3; maybe TRBD1 (5 bases). In germline, CDR1 is MDHEN, CDR2 SYDVKM. This CDR3 is 16 amino acids long. Trimming took off 1 base at V and 3 bases at J, with 13 bases between the two ends.